The source of this T cell receptor beta chain is a study of blood T cells in healthy people across ages. V dropped 0 bases and J dropped 7 bases, with 20 bases sitting between them. The CDR3 extends over 17 amino acids. The germline V gene encodes CDR1 MNHEY and CDR2 SVGAGI. The second PCR ran about 7 to 12 cycles with a sample-barcoded 5' primer and J-beta primers. Every sample returned 2.5 million or more CDR3-containing paired-end reads. TCRdb itself ran the 5' RACE reads through MiXCR, one entry per CDR3 protein. The sample consists of approximately 600,000 distinct CDR3 sequences, 58% of them appearing once.

The receptor was derived from a man between 60 and 75 years old in good health. The sample was blood. J is TRBJ2-3 and V is TRBV6-5; D perhaps matches TRBD2 (5 bases). The CDR3 DNA reads TGTGCCAGCAGTTACTCGGGCGGGCCCATCCCATTCAATACGCAGTATTTT. This codes for CASSYSGGPIPFNTQYF.